These 2 T cell receptor beta chains were sequenced from one sample in a study of cytomegalovirus exposure and HLA in healthy donors. Use of 60 Vbeta and 13 Jbeta primers characterized the PCR. Some clones are missing from TCRdb's copy, which holds only in-frame ones; the method was immunoSEQ multiplex PCR. The top ten clones hold around 1.7% of a sample with 270,000 or so clones, nearly 95% of them seen once. Material: PBMCs. All receptors come from a girl aged 2-10 years in good health and CMV-seronegative.

V and J are TRBV5-1 and TRBJ2-5; 12 bases are shared with TRBD2. V shed 1 base, J shed 5 bases, and the junction held 6 bases outside the gene matches. The CDR3 is 16 amino acids. From germline, CDR1 is SGHRS and CDR2 YFSETQ. The CDR3 nucleotides are TGCGCCAGCAGCTTGACTAGCGGGAGGATCGGGGAGACCCAGTACTTC. Encoded protein: CASSLTSGRIGETQYF.

This chain connects TRBV7-2 to TRBJ1-5, with D unresolved. Germline-derived CDR1 and CDR2 are SGHTA and FQGNSA. V lost 5 bases and J 4 bases, leaving 9 bases between the germline ends. This CDR3 has 13 amino acids. DNA of the CDR3: TGTGCCAGCAGCGTCAGAGGGAATCAGCCCCAGCATTTT. Translation: CASSVRGNQPQHF.